The 8 T cell receptor beta chains given below trace back to one sample, sequenced in a study of human T cells and chemical hapten exposure. Indicated time point: patch test 1, 2 weeks after DPC sensitization. Treatment here: therapeutic diphenylcyclopropenone sensitization with weekly scalp DPC. Each CDR3 protein is one row after TCRdb ran MiXCR on the RACE reads. The data hold about 120,000 distinct CDR3 sequences, with roughly 12% observed a single time. The input for sequencing was whole blood, taken in connection with sensitization to the hapten diphenylcyclopropenone (DPC). All receptors derive from a woman aged 45-65 years with alopecia areata. Some clones in this sample may be carry-over from other donors' samples.

A single count supports this clonotype. This chain connects TRBV6-2 or TRBV6-3 to TRBJ1-1, with D uncertain. Trimming left V 4 bases short and J 4 bases short, with 10 bases between. The germline V gene has CDR1 MNHEY and CDR2 SVGEGT. The CDR3 spans 13 residues. This CDR3 is CASSSSLATEAFF. CDR3 DNA: TGTGCCAGCAGTTCCAGTTTAGCCACTGAAGCTTTCTTT.

In its sample, this clonotype was seen many times. The gene calls are TRBV19 and TRBJ2-1; D remains ambiguous. The CDR3 covers 15 residues. V was pared by 5 bases and J by 1 base, with 12 bases between. The V gene's germline CDR1 is LNHDA and CDR2 SQIVND (reference sequence). CDR3 sequence: CASSPRTDSYNEQFF. DNA of the CDR3: TGTGCCAGTAGTCCCCGGACCGATTCCTACAATGAGCAGTTCTTC.

In its sample, this clonotype was seen once. The chain links TRBV9 to TRBJ2-3; tentatively, D is TRBD1 (5 bases). The V gene lost 2 bases and the J gene lost 0 bases, with 10 bases spanning the gap. This CDR3 contains 15 residues. The V gene's germline CDR1 is SGDLS and CDR2 YYNGEE. CDR3 amino acids: CASSVTWGSTDTQYF. The CDR3 nucleotides read TGTGCCAGCAGCGTTACGTGGGGCAGCACAGATACGCAGTATTTT.

This clonotype appeared a few times. The V call is TRBV24-1, the J call TRBJ1-1; perhaps TRBD1 as D (6 bases). The CDR3 is made up of 15 amino acids. V shed 2 bases and J shed 2 bases, with 11 bases lying between them. CDR1 is KGHDR, CDR2 SFDVKD, per germline. DNA of the CDR3: TGTGCCACCAGTGATTCAGGGGATGGAAACACTGAAGCTTTCTTT. Residues: CATSDSGDGNTEAFF.

This clonotype appeared a few times. The CDR3 loop is CASRDDYYGYTF. In nucleotides, the CDR3 is TGTGCCAGCCGGGATGACTACTATGGCTACACCTTC. This chain connects TRBV5-6 to TRBJ1-2, with D unresolved. Germline assignment: CDR1 SGHDT and CDR2 YYEEEE. CDR3 length equals 12 residues. Trimming pared 7 bases from V and 3 bases from J, leaving 10 bases between.

This clonotype occurred a few times. This chain joins TRBV9 and TRBJ1-1; D uncertain. Germline V gene sequence: CDR1 SGDLS, CDR2 YYNGEE. V lost 3 bases and J 1 base, leaving 4 bases between the germline ends. There are 12 residues in the CDR3. The DNA of the CDR3 is TGTGCCAGCAGCGGGCAGAACACTGAAGCTTTCTTT. Its translation: CASSGQNTEAFF. The variable domain in full, completed from reference TRBV9 and TRBJ1-1, reads DSGVTQTPKHLITATGQRVTLRCSPRSGDLSVYWYQQSLDQGLQFLIQYYNGEERAKGNILERFSAQQFPDLHSELNLSSLELGDSALYFCASSGQNTEAFFGQGTRLTVV.

This clonotype has at least ten counts. This chain links TRBV7-6 with TRBJ1-2; D is possibly TRBD1 (5 bases). In germline, CDR1 is SGHVS, CDR2 FNYEAQ. Trimming cost V 5 bases and J 7 bases, with 17 bases left between them. The CDR3 has 14 amino acids. CDR3 amino acids: CASSPPRGRGGYTF. CDR3 DNA: TGTGCCAGCAGCCCACCCCGAGGGAGGGGTGGCTACACCTTC. Complete variable domain (other parts from reference TRBV7-6 and TRBJ1-2): GAGVSQSPRYKVTKRGQDVALRCDPISGHVSLYWYRQALGQGPEFLTYFNYEAQQDKSGLPNDRFSAERPEGSISTLTIQRTEQRDSAMYRCASSPPRGRGGYTFGSGTRLTVV.

The rearrangement links TRBV11-2 to TRBJ2-7; D remains ambiguous. V lost 2 bases and J 0 bases, leaving 8 bases between the germline ends. Germline assignment: CDR1 SGHAT and CDR2 FQNNGV. CDR3 length: 14 amino acids. Here the CDR3 reads CASSLLRPSYEQYF. CDR3 DNA sequence: TGTGCCAGCAGCTTATTGAGACCCTCCTACGAGCAGTACTTC.